This TCR beta chain is drawn from a study of cytomegalovirus exposure and HLA in healthy donors. 13 Jbeta primers and 60 Vbeta primers were used for the PCR. Data came from immunoSEQ multiplex PCR; TCRdb stores just in-frame clones and leaves some out. The repertoire has 150,000 to 180,000 clones, nearly 80% of them found once; the top ten carry 9.5% to 15%. Germline V lookup: CDR1 MNHEY, CDR2 SMNVEV (reference sequence). The CDR3 is made up of 16 amino acids. V was pared by 6 bases and J by 2 bases, with 13 bases of the junction left unmatched. The sample holds a few counts of this clone. This clonotype originated in a young man in good health and CMV-seropositive. Source material: PBMCs. This chain uses TRBV27 with TRBJ2-7; 7 bases line up with TRBD2. The CDR3 here is CASSLFGREAPYEQYF. CDR3 bases: TGTGCCAGCAGCCTTTTTGGGAGGGAGGCACCCTACGAGCAGTACTTC.